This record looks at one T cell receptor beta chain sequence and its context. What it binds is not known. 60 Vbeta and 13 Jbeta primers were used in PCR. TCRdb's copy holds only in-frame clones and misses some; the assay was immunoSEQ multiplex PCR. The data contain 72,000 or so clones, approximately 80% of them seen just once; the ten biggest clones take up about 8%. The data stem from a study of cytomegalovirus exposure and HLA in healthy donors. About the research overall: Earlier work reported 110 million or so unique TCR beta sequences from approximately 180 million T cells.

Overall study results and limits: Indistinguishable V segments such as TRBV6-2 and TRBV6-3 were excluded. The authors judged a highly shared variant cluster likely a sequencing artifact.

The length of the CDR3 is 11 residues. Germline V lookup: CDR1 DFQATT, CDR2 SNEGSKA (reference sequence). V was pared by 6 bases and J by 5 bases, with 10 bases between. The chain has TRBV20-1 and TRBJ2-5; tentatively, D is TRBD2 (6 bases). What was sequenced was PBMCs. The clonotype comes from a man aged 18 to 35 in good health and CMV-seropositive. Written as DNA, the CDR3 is TGCAGTGCACTTGGGGGGGAGACCCAGTACTTC. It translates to CSALGGETQYF.